A single T cell receptor (beta chain) is shown here with its context. What it binds is not known. The method was immunoSEQ multiplex PCR; TCRdb's version includes in-frame clones alone and lacks a portion of them. The sample has tens of thousands of clones, 75% to 90% seen once. The sample is drawn from a study of T cells in localized non-small cell lung cancer. Study conclusions and caveats: For the top 100 tumor clones, a median roughly 53 also appeared in adjacent lung. Tumor samples were not multi-region, leaving intratumor heterogeneity unexcluded. Elevated blood T cell density was associated with longer overall survival.

Between the trimmed V and J ends, which lost 4 bases and 0 bases, there was a span of 17 bases. The length of the CDR3 is 16 residues. The gene calls are TRBV5-3 and TRBJ2-7; D is undetermined. Being an ORF, TRBV5-3 has a function that is uncertain. This receptor was obtained from a man aged 40 to 75 with stage III lung adenocarcinoma. Sequencing used peripheral blood mononuclear cells, obtained before any cancer treatment. CDR3 sequence (DNA): TGTGCCAGAAGCGTTGTAGGGCAGGAGAGCTCCTACGAGCAGTACTTC. It yields the protein CARSVVGQESSYEQYF.